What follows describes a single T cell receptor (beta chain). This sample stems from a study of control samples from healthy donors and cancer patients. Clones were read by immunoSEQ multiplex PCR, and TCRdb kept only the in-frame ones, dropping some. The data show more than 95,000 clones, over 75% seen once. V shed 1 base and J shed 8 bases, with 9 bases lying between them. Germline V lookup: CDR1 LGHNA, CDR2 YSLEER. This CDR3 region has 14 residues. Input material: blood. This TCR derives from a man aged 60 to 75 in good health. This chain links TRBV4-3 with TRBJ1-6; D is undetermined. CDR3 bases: TGCGCCAGCAGCCAAGGGTACGGCCATTCACCCCTCCACTTT. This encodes CASSQGYGHSPLHF.